This TCR beta chain appears in the sequencing data of a study of T-cell memory formation after mild COVID-19. Study as a whole: Clustering of TCRs was largely donor specific. General observations from the study: Within pre-infection memory, some responding clones were found, suggesting cross-reactive memory joined.

TCRdb processed the 5' RACE reads anew with MiXCR; each CDR3 protein has one entry. The top ten hold under 2.5% of the sample, which has fewer than 250,000 distinct CDR3 sequences, roughly 14% seen once. This clonotype is a singleton in its sample. Antigen: not known. One junction end disagrees with the germline gene, perhaps due to a read error. The CDR3 is made up of 14 amino acids. Germline CDR1 reads SEHNR; CDR2 reads FQNEAQ (reference sequence). The specimen was PBMCs or a T cell subset sorted from them (not recorded which). The receptor comes from an adult woman who had mild COVID-19 (a few samples of this study predate the infection). Cell type and time point are not known. The chain combines TRBV7-9 with TRBJ2-5, with TRBD1 identical over 8 bases. CDR3 region: CASSQGQGRETKYF. The CDR3 DNA sequence: TGTGCCAGCAGCCAAGGACAGGGTCGGGAGACCAAGTACTTC.